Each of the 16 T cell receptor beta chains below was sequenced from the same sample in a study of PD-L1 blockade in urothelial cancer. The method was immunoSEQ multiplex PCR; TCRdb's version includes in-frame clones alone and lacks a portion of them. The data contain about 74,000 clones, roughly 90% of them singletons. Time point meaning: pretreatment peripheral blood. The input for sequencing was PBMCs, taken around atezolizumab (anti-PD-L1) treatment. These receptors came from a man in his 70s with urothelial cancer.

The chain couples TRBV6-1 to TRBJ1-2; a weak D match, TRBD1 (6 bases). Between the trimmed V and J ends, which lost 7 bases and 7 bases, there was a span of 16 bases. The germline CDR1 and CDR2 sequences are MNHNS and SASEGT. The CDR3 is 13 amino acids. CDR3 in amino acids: CASTTGSRIGYTF. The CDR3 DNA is TGTGCCAGCACTACAGGGTCTCGGATTGGCTACACCTTC.

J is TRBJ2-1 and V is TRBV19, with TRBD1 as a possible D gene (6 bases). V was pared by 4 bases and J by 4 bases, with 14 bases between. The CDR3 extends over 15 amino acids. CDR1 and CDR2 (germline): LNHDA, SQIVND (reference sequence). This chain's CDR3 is CASSTSTGMYNEQFF. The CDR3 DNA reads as TGTGCCAGTAGTACCTCGACAGGAATGTACAATGAGCAGTTCTTC. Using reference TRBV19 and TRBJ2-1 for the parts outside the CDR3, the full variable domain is DGGITQSPKYLFRKEGQNVTLSCEQNLNHDAMYWYRQDPGQGLRLIYYSQIVNDFQKGDIAEGYSVSREKKESFPLTVTSAQKNPTAFYLCASSTSTGMYNEQFFGPGTRLTVL.

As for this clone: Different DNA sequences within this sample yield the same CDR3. CDR3 residues: CASSVGQGTDTQYF. The CDR3, as DNA: TGCGCCAGCAGTGTAGGGCAGGGGACAGATACGCAGTATTTT. The chain is built from TRBV5-1 and TRBJ2-3, with D possibly matching TRBD1 (6 bases). The CDR3 consists of 14 residues. Germline assignment: CDR1 SGHRS and CDR2 YFSETQ. With 5 bases removed from V and 3 bases from J, the gap between germline ends came to 13 bases.

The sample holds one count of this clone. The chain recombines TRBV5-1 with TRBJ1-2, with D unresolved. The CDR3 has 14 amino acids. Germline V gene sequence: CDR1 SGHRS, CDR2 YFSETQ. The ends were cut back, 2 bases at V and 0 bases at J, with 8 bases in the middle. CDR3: CASSFSPANYGYTF. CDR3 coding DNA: TGCGCCAGCAGCTTTTCCCCTGCTAACTATGGCTACACCTTC.

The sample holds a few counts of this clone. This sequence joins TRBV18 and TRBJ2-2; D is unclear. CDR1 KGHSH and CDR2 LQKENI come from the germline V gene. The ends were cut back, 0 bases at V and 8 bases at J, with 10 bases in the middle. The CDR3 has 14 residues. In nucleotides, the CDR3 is TGTGCCAGCTCACCACCAGTCGCAACAGGGGAGCTGTTTTTT. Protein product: CASSPPVATGELFF.

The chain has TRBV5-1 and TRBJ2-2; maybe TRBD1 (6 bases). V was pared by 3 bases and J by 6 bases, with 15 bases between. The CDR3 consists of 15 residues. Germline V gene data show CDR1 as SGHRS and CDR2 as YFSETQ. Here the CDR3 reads CASSWSGEQSGELFF. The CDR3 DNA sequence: TGCGCCAGCAGCTGGTCAGGGGAGCAATCCGGGGAGCTGTTTTTT.

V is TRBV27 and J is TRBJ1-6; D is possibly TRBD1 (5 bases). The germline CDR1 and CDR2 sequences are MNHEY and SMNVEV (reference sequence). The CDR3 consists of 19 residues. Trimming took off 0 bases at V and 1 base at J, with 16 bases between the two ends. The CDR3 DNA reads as TGTGCCAGCAGTTTATCGTCCTTACGGGGGAGTTCCTATAATTCACCCCTCCACTTT. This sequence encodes CASSLSSLRGSSYNSPLHF.

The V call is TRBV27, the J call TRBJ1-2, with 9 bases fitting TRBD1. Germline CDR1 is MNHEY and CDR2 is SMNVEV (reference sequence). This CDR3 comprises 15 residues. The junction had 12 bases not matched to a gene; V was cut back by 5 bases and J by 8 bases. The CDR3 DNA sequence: TGTGCCAGCAGTCCAATACAGGGGGCGCGTCCGGGCTACACCTTC. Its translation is CASSPIQGARPGYTF.

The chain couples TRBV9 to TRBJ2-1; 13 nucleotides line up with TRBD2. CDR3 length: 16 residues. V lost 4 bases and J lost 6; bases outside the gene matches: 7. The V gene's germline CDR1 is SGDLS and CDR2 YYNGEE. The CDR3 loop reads CASSSPGLAGVNEQFF. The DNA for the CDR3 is TGTGCCAGCAGCTCCCCCGGACTAGCGGGAGTCAATGAGCAGTTCTTC.

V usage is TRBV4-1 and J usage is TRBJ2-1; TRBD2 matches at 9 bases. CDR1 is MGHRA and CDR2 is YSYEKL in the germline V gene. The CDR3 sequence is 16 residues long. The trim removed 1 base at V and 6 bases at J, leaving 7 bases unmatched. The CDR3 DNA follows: TGCGCCAGCAGCCAAGGTGACGGGACTAGCCGCAATGAGCAGTTCTTC. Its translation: CASSQGDGTSRNEQFF.

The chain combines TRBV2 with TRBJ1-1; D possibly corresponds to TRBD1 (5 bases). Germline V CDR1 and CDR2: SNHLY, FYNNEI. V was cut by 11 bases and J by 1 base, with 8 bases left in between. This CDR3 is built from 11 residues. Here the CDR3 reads CAYRKNTEAFF. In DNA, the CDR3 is TGTGCCTACAGGAAGAACACTGAAGCTTTCTTT.

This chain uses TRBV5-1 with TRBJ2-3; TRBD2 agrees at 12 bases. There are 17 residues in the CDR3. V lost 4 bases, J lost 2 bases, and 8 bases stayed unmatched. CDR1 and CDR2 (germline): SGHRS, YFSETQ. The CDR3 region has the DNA TGCGCCAGCAGCCCTAGGGCTAGCGGGAGGGCCACAGATACGCAGTATTTT. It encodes CASSPRASGRATDTQYF.

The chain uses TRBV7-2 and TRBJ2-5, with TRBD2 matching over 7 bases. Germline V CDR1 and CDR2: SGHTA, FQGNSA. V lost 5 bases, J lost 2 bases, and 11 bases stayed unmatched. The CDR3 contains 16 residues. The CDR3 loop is CASSHRTLAVQETQYF. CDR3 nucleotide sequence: TGTGCCAGCAGCCACAGGACTCTAGCGGTACAAGAGACCCAGTACTTC. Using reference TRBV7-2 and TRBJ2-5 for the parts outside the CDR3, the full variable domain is GAGVSQSPSNKVTEKGKDVELRCDPISGHTALYWYRQSLGQGLEFLIYFQGNSAPDKSGLPSDRFSAERTGGSVSTLTIQRTQQEDSAVYLCASSHRTLAVQETQYFGPGTRLLVL.

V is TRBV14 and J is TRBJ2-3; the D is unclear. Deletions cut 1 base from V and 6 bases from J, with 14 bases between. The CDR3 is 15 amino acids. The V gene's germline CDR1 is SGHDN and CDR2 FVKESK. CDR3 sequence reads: CASSQVDSTFDTQYF. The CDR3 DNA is TGTGCCAGCAGCCAAGTAGATAGTACGTTTGATACGCAGTATTTT.

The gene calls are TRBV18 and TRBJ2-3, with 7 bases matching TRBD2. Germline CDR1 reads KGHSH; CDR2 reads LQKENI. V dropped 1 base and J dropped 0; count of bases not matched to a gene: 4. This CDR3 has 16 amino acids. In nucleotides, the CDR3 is TGTGCCAGCTCACCACTGGCTAGCGGTAGCACAGATACGCAGTATTTT. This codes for CASSPLASGSTDTQYF. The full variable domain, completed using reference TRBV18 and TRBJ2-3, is NAGVMQNPRHLVRRRGQEARLRCSPMKGHSHVYWYRQLPEEGLKFMVYLQKENIIDESGMPKERFSAEFPKEGPSILRIQQVVRGDSAAYFCASSPLASGSTDTQYFGPGTRLTVL.

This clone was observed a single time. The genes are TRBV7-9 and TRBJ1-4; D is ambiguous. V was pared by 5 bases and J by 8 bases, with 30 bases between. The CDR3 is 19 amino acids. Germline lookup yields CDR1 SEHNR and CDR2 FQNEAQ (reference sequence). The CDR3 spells CASSPQPGDHSGDKEKLFF. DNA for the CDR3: TGTGCCAGCAGCCCCCAGCCGGGTGACCACAGCGGGGATAAGGAAAAACTGTTTTTT.